A single sample gave rise to the 20 T cell receptor beta chains below, sequenced in a study of shared clonotypes between healthy human individuals (dated by TCRdb to 2018 to 2021). Receptor libraries were prepared by the immunoSEQ multiplex PCR assay. Imported from immuneACCESS, the table was reduced by TCRdb to in-frame sequences with V and J called. These copies leave out some clones; in studies compared against another copy, an unresolved V gene accounts for under half, and the cause of the remainder is not known. Across this sample there are some 1.5 million clones, with roughly 97% seen only once. Approximately 1.1% of the sample comes from the top ten. Sample: naive CD4+ T cells sorted from blood. The cell subset or site label on this specimen signifies: CD45RA+ positively selected. All receptors come from a man in his thirties or forties in good health.

The chain combines TRBV5-1 with TRBJ1-1, with TRBD1 matching over 11 bases. CDR1 is SGHRS and CDR2 is YFSETQ in the germline V gene. CDR3 size: 16 residues. V was clipped by 0 bases and J by 6 bases; unmatched bases: 7. CDR3 nucleotides: TGCGCCAGCAGCTTGGGGGCCGGACAGGGGGCCTCTGAAGCTTTCTTT. Its translation is CASSLGAGQGASEAFF.

This clone was found once. The genes are TRBV4-3 and TRBJ2-7, with 8 bases fitting TRBD1. Germline-derived CDR1 and CDR2 are LGHNA and YSLEER. V shed 3 bases and J 0 bases; nucleotides not matched to a gene: 16. CDR3 size: 19 residues. CDR3 in DNA: TGCGCCAGCAGCCAGACAGGGGATCGCCCGTTCGTCCCCTCCTACGAGCAGTACTTC. Protein product: CASSQTGDRPFVPSYEQYF.

Note on this clone: Germline is not matched at one junction end, which may reflect a read error. The chain combines TRBV27 with TRBJ2-1, with TRBD2 as a possible D gene (6 bases). This CDR3 has 13 amino acids. The germline V gene has CDR1 MNHEY and CDR2 SMNVEV (reference sequence). The CDR3 DNA follows: TGTGCCAGCTCCAAATACGGGGACTTACTCTTGGTCTTC. Translating it yields CASSKYGDLLLVF.

The chain employs TRBV5-4 and TRBJ2-1, with D hard to call. The germline V and J ends were trimmed by 4 bases and 10 bases, with 21 bases remaining between them. The CDR3 spans 15 residues. The germline gives CDR1 SGHNT, CDR2 YYREEE (reference sequence). The CDR3, as DNA: TGTGCCAGCAGCCTAGAGGCAGGAAACCTCAACGAGCAGTTCTTC. Its translation is CASSLEAGNLNEQFF.

The gene calls are TRBV11-3 and TRBJ2-3, with TRBD2 matching 8 bases. CDR1 is SGHNT and CDR2 is YENEEA in the germline V gene. This CDR3 region has 16 residues. With 1 base clipped from V and 0 bases from J, the junction kept 3 bases outside the gene matches. The CDR3 nucleotides are TGTGCCAGCAGCTTAGGGCCTAGCGGGAGCACAGATACGCAGTATTTT. Its translation: CASSLGPSGSTDTQYF.

This clone is a singleton in its sample. V is TRBV6-5 and J is TRBJ2-2; no clear D. Trimming pared 9 bases from V and 5 bases from J, leaving 10 bases between. The germline V gene encodes CDR1 MNHEY and CDR2 SVGAGI. This CDR3 contains 12 residues. As DNA, the CDR3 is TGTGCCAGTTCATTCGGGACCGGGGAGCTGTTTTTT. This sequence encodes CASSFGTGELFF.

This rearrangement joins TRBV2 to TRBJ2-7; weak D call: TRBD2 (6 bases). Trimming cost V 7 bases and J 3 bases, with 28 bases left between them. The CDR3 contains 18 residues. Germline CDR1 and CDR2: SNHLY and FYNNEI. The CDR3 protein is CASTEGRHGPGGDYEQYF. The CDR3 nucleotides are TGTGCCAGCACGGAGGGGCGGCACGGGCCAGGCGGGGACTACGAGCAGTACTTC.

J is TRBJ2-1 and V is TRBV1; the table assigns TRBD2, which was not confirmed against the DNA. TRBV1 is a documented pseudogene. The CDR3 is 15 amino acids. CDR3 amino acids: CTSSQLPGLGSEQFF. The DNA of the CDR3 is TGCACCAGCAGCCAGCTCCCGGGACTAGGAAGTGAGCAGTTCTTC.

The chain combines TRBV6-1 with TRBJ1-4; no reliable D call. The CDR3 spans 13 residues. Germline values: CDR1 MNHNS, CDR2 SASEGT. V lost 3 bases, J lost 3 bases, and 5 bases lay in between. In DNA, the CDR3 is TGTGCCAGCAGTGACGTCGCTAATGAAAAACTGTTTTTT. This sequence encodes CASSDVANEKLFF.

The rearrangement uses TRBV6-5 and TRBJ2-5; 8 bases match TRBD1. Losses at the gene ends were 2 bases for V and 4 bases for J; bases not matched to a gene: 9. The CDR3 totals 16 residues. CDR1 and CDR2 (germline): MNHEY, SVGAGI. The CDR3 DNA follows: TGTGCCAGCAGTTACCGGGCAGGGGGCCCCCCAGAGACCCAGTACTTC. This encodes CASSYRAGGPPETQYF.

V gene TRBV5-1 combines with J gene TRBJ1-1; possible D gene TRBD1, 5 bases. Germline V gene data show CDR1 as SGHRS and CDR2 as YFSETQ. The CDR3 totals 15 residues. V dropped 4 bases and J dropped 5 bases, with 18 bases sitting between them. CDR3 sequence: CASSTFWDPGTEAFF. For the CDR3, the DNA is TGCGCCAGCAGCACATTTTGGGACCCTGGAACTGAAGCTTTCTTT.

The chain has TRBV18 and TRBJ2-7, with D perhaps matching TRBD2 (5 bases). Germline-derived CDR1 and CDR2 are KGHSH and LQKENI. Trimming left V 0 bases short and J 7 bases short, with 13 bases between. The CDR3 length is 14 residues. The chain's CDR3 is CASSPPATIGEQYF. CDR3 nucleotides: TGTGCCAGCTCACCACCGGCGACTATAGGGGAGCAGTACTTC.

The chain carries TRBV5-6 and TRBJ2-1; a weak D match, TRBD2 (6 bases). The CDR3 extends over 18 amino acids. V dropped 4 bases and J dropped 0 bases, with 20 bases sitting between them. Looked up from germline, CDR1 is SGHDT and CDR2 is YYEEEE. CDR3 amino acids: CASSPIVGEASSYNEQFF. Here the CDR3 DNA reads TGTGCCAGCAGCCCAATCGTGGGGGAGGCGAGCTCCTACAATGAGCAGTTCTTC.

The chain links TRBV7-9 to TRBJ2-7; 9 bases are a match to TRBD1. This CDR3 has 13 amino acids. The germline gives CDR1 SEHNR, CDR2 FQNEAQ (reference sequence). The V segment lost 8 bases and the J segment 4 bases; nucleotides outside the gene matches: 6. The CDR3 protein is CASLKQGAYEQYF. Here the CDR3 DNA reads TGTGCCAGCCTCAAACAGGGGGCGTACGAGCAGTACTTC.

J is TRBJ2-5 and V is TRBV2; no firm D call. This CDR3 is 12 amino acids long. Trimming took off 1 base at V and 6 bases at J, with 6 bases between the two ends. CDR1 and CDR2 (germline): SNHLY, FYNNEI. In nucleotides, the CDR3 is TGTGCCAGCAGTGAAGGGAGACAGACCCAGTACTTC. It translates to CASSEGRQTQYF.

This chain connects TRBV5-1 to TRBJ1-5, with 9 bases identical to TRBD1. CDR3 size: 13 residues. Germline trimming cut 4 bases from V and 7 bases from J; bases unmatched to any gene: 3. Germline CDR1 and CDR2: SGHRS and YFSETQ. The CDR3 is CASSRDRDQPQHF. In DNA, the CDR3 is TGCGCCAGCAGCCGGGACAGGGACCAGCCCCAGCATTTT. Combining the CDR3 with reference TRBV5-1 and TRBJ1-5 gives the whole variable domain KAGVTQTPRYLIKTRGQQVTLSCSPISGHRSVSWYQQTPGQGLQFLFEYFSETQRNKGNFPGRFSGRQFSNSRSEMNVSTLELGDSALYLCASSRDRDQPQHFGDGTRLSIL.

This clone was seen a single time. This chain joins TRBV27 and TRBJ2-1; 10 nucleotides line up with TRBD1. Germline trimming cut 6 bases from V and 6 bases from J; bases unmatched to any gene: 11. The CDR3 covers 16 residues. Germline V CDR1 and CDR2: MNHEY, SMNVEV (reference sequence). Here the CDR3 reads CASSSGTGVIVNEQFF. For the CDR3, the DNA is TGTGCCAGCAGCTCCGGGACAGGGGTCATCGTCAATGAGCAGTTCTTC.

This chain uses TRBV19 with TRBJ2-7; D is undetermined. The germline gives CDR1 LNHDA, CDR2 SQIVND (reference sequence). Trimming took off 4 bases at V and 6 bases at J, with 10 bases between the two ends. This CDR3 region has 12 residues. This CDR3 is CASSTPPREQYF. CDR3 in DNA: TGTGCCAGTAGTACCCCTCCGCGCGAGCAGTACTTC.

As regards this clone: Relative to the germline gene, one junction end is altered; a read error may explain this. The CDR3 loop is CASSIDSNDGYTF. For the CDR3, the DNA is TGCGCCAGCAGTATCGACAGTAACGATGGCTACACCTTC. The chain is built from TRBV5-1 and TRBJ1-2, with D possibly being TRBD1 (5 bases). The germline CDR1 and CDR2 sequences are SGHRS and YFSETQ. The CDR3 loop spans 13 amino acids. The full variable domain, with the rest looked up from reference TRBV5-1 and TRBJ1-2, is KAGVTQTPRYLIKTRGQQVTLSCSPISGHRSVSWYQQTPGQGLQFLFEYFSETQRNKGNFPGRFSGRQFSNSRSEMNVSTLELGDSALYLCASSIDSNDGYTFGSGTRLTVV.

The V and J genes are TRBV29-1 and TRBJ1-5, with D uncertain. V shed 6 bases and J shed 0 bases, with 9 bases lying between them. Germline V gene lookup returns CDR1 SQVTM and CDR2 ANQGSEA. The CDR3 spans 13 residues. CDR3 sequence (DNA): TGCAGCGTAACCCACGGTAGCAATCAGCCCCAGCATTTT. As protein: CSVTHGSNQPQHF. Supplemented by reference TRBV29-1 and TRBJ1-5, the full variable domain reads SAVISQKPSRDICQRGTSLTIQCQVDSQVTMMFWYRQQPGQSLTLIATANQGSEATYESGFVIDKFPISRPNLTFSTLTVSNMSPEDSSIYLCSVTHGSNQPQHFGDGTRLSIL.